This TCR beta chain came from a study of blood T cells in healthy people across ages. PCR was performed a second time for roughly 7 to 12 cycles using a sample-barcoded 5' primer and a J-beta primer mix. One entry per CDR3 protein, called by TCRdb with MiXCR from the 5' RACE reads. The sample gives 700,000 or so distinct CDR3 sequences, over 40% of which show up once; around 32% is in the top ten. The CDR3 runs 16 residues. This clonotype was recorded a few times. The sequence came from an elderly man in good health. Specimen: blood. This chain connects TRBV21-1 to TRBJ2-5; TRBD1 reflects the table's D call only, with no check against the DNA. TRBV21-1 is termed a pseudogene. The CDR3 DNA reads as TGTGCCAGCAGCACACGGACAGGGGGATTTCGAGAGACCCAGTACTTC. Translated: CASSTRTGGFRETQYF.